This T cell receptor beta chain was recovered during a study of cytotoxic CD8 clonotypes in ibrutinib-treated CLL. In the study overall: Investigators collected response samples after a median about 12 months of treatment, range 6 to 36. On average, each sample had roughly 250,000 productive templates and under 95,000 productive rearrangements.

Target depth was 1 in 200,000 to 1 in 1 million T cells, about 10x per clonotype. Method: immunoSEQ multiplex PCR; TCRdb's copy keeps in-frame clones and lacks some. The table shows around 330,000 clones, with 67% occurring only once. This CDR3 is 13 amino acids long. Germline values: CDR1 SGHVS, CDR2 FNYEAQ. Trimming removed 5 bases from V and 5 bases from J; junction bases left unmatched: 6. The source is a human donor with chronic lymphocytic leukemia. The V gene is TRBV7-6, the J gene TRBJ2-7; TRBD2 aligns across 7 bases. The sample consisted of PBMCs, taken after 36 months of ibrutinib treatment. CDR3 loop: CASSRRGSHEQYF. The CDR3 DNA is TGTGCCAGCAGCAGGCGGGGGTCCCACGAGCAGTACTTC.